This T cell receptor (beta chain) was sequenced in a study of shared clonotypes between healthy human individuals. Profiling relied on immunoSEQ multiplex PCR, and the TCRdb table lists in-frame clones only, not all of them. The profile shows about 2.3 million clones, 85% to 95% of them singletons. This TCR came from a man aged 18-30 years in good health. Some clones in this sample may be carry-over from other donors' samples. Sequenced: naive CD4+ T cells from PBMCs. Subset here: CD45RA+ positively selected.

CDR3 amino acids: CASSPDGTSAIKDTQYF. CDR3 coding DNA: TGTGCCAGCAGCCCGGATGGAACTAGCGCCATAAAAGATACGCAGTATTTT. V and J are TRBV7-8 and TRBJ2-3; 7 bases are shared with TRBD2. The V gene's germline CDR1 is SGHVS and CDR2 FQNEAQ. The CDR3 is made up of 17 amino acids. J lost 5 bases, V lost 5 bases, and 16 bases had no gene match.